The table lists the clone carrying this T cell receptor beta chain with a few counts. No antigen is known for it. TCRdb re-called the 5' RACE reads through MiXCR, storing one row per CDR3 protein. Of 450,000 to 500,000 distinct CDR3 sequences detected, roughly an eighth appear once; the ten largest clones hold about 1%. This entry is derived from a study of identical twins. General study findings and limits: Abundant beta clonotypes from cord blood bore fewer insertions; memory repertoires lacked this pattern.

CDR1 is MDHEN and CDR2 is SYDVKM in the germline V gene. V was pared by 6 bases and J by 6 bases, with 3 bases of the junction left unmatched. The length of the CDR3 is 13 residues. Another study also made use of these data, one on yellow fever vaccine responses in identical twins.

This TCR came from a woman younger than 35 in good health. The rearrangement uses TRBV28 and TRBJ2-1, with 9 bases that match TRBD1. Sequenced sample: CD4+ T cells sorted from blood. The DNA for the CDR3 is TGTGCCAGCAGCTGGGACAGGGCCAATGAGCAGTTCTTC. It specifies CASSWDRANEQFF.